The clone carrying this T cell receptor (beta chain) was detected only a few times. Its antigen is undetermined. These data belong to a study of T-cell memory formation after mild COVID-19. Study background: Most TCR clusters belonged to a single donor. Study results and caveats: Day 15 to 85 contracting clones showed balanced CD4/CD8; day 15 to 37 expanders favored CD4+.

One entry per CDR3 protein, called by TCRdb with MiXCR from the 5' RACE reads. This table holds approximately 500,000 distinct CDR3 sequences, around a quarter found once. This CDR3 is built from 16 residues. In germline, CDR1 is LNHNV, CDR2 YYDKDF (reference sequence). V lost 1 base, J lost 4 bases, and 17 bases lay in between. This receptor was identified in an adult woman who had mild COVID-19 (a few samples of this study predate the infection). Cell type and time point are not known. The sequencing input was PBMCs or a T cell subset sorted from them (not recorded which). This chain joins TRBV15 and TRBJ2-7, with D perhaps matching TRBD1 (7 bases). In DNA form, the CDR3 reads TGTGCCACCAGCAGAGCGCGGGACAGCCACCTTTACGAGCAGTACTTC. It yields the protein CATSRARDSHLYEQYF.